Listed below are T cell receptor beta chains from one sample, sequenced in a study of blood T cell repertoires in COVID-19. Generated by immunoSEQ multiplex PCR, the TCRdb table keeps only in-frame clones and is missing some. The sample contains some 80,000 clones, around four fifths of which appear only once. Specimen: peripheral blood. The source of these receptors is a man in his 60s with COVID-19, enrolled during active disease. Each CDR3 is given with its conserved first and last residue. A D gene is named only where the DNA matches it firmly. Expanded clones get a size class; other rows say once, few or many, or leave the size out.

cdr3_aa: CASSLATSGSYEQYF; cdr3_nt: TGTGCCAGCAGCCTAGCAACCTCAGGGTCCTACGAGCAGTACTTC; v_call: TRBV7-2; d_call: -; clone_size: few; cdr3_length: 15; j_call: TRBJ2-7
cdr3_aa: CASSGSGGLETQYF; cdr3_nt: TGTGCCAGCAGTGGGTCGGGAGGGCTGGAGACCCAGTACTTC; v_call: TRBV25-1; d_call: TRBD2; clone_size: -; cdr3_length: 14; j_call: TRBJ2-5
cdr3_aa: CASSVGVAGGDGTQYF; cdr3_nt: TGTGCCAGCAGCGTAGGGGTAGCGGGGGGAGATGGGACCCAGTACTTC; v_call: TRBV9; d_call: TRBD2; clone_size: -; cdr3_length: 16; j_call: TRBJ2-5
cdr3_aa: CSVPRGQGGTDTQYF; cdr3_nt: TGCAGCGTTCCCCGAGGACAGGGAGGTACAGATACGCAGTATTTT; v_call: TRBV29-1; d_call: TRBD1; clone_size: -; cdr3_length: 15; j_call: TRBJ2-3
cdr3_aa: CASREGNTEAFF; cdr3_nt: TGTGCCAGCAGGGAGGGGAACACTGAAGCTTTCTTT; v_call: TRBV6-5; d_call: -; clone_size: few; cdr3_length: 12; j_call: TRBJ1-1
cdr3_aa: CASSLRGREVETQYF; cdr3_nt: TGTGCCAGCAGTTTAAGGGGCAGGGAGGTAGAGACCCAGTACTTC; v_call: TRBV27; d_call: -; clone_size: -; cdr3_length: 15; j_call: TRBJ2-5
cdr3_aa: CASSLPGTGHNEQYF; cdr3_nt: TGTGCCAGCAGTTTACCCGGGACAGGGCACAACGAGCAGTACTTC; v_call: TRBV27; d_call: TRBD1; clone_size: -; cdr3_length: 15; j_call: TRBJ2-7
cdr3_aa: CASKQDRYSGNTIYF; cdr3_nt: TGTGCCAGTAAACAGGACAGGTACTCTGGAAACACCATATATTTT; v_call: TRBV19; d_call: TRBD1; clone_size: -; cdr3_length: 15; j_call: TRBJ1-3
cdr3_aa: CASTSLAGFNGYTF; cdr3_nt: TGTGCCAGCACCTCTTTGGCAGGATTTAATGGCTACACCTTC; v_call: TRBV5-5; d_call: -; clone_size: -; cdr3_length: 14; j_call: TRBJ1-2
cdr3_aa: CASSLTPGGEQYF; cdr3_nt: TGTGCCAGCAGCTTGACACCGGGGGGCGAGCAGTACTTC; v_call: TRBV5-6; d_call: TRBD2; clone_size: -; cdr3_length: 13; j_call: TRBJ2-7
cdr3_aa: CASSKNGTGRTQYF; cdr3_nt: TGTGCCAGCAGCAAAAATGGGACAGGGAGAACCCAGTACTTC; v_call: TRBV21-1; d_call: -; clone_size: -; cdr3_length: 14; j_call: TRBJ2-5
cdr3_aa: CSVRGQLNTEAFF; cdr3_nt: TGCAGCGTTCGGGGACAGTTGAACACTGAAGCTTTCTTT; v_call: TRBV29-1; d_call: TRBD1; clone_size: -; cdr3_length: 13; j_call: TRBJ1-1
cdr3_aa: CASSLDRDNEQFF; cdr3_nt: TGTGCCAGCAGCCTCGACAGGGACAATGAGCAGTTCTTC; v_call: TRBV7-2; d_call: TRBD1; clone_size: -; cdr3_length: 13; j_call: TRBJ2-1
cdr3_aa: CASSLIRGSNQPQHF; cdr3_nt: TGTGCCAGCAGTTTGATCAGGGGTAGCAATCAGCCCCAGCATTTT; v_call: TRBV2; d_call: -; clone_size: -; cdr3_length: 15; j_call: TRBJ1-5
cdr3_aa: CASSLDRFYNSPLHF; cdr3_nt: TGCGCCAGCAGCTTGGACAGGTTTTATAATTCACCCCTCCACTTT; v_call: TRBV5-1; d_call: -; clone_size: once; cdr3_length: 15; j_call: TRBJ1-6
cdr3_aa: CASRGQGARVQPQHF; cdr3_nt: TGTGCCAGCAGAGGGCAGGGGGCGAGGGTTCAGCCCCAGCATTTT; v_call: TRBV2; d_call: TRBD1; clone_size: -; cdr3_length: 15; j_call: TRBJ1-5
cdr3_aa: CASSPWGGTNTGELFF; cdr3_nt: TGTGCCAGCTCACCATGGGGAGGAACGAACACCGGGGAGCTGTTTTTT; v_call: TRBV18; d_call: -; clone_size: -; cdr3_length: 16; j_call: TRBJ2-2
cdr3_aa: CASSSSSGNTDTQYF; cdr3_nt: TGTGCCAGCAGCTCCTCTAGCGGTAACACAGATACGCAGTATTTT; v_call: TRBV11-3; d_call: TRBD2; clone_size: -; cdr3_length: 15; j_call: TRBJ2-3
cdr3_aa: CASSPSRDTEAFF; cdr3_nt: TGTGCCAGCTCACCATCGAGGGACACTGAAGCTTTCTTT; v_call: TRBV18; d_call: -; clone_size: -; cdr3_length: 13; j_call: TRBJ1-1
cdr3_aa: CASSREKGRDNEKLFF; cdr3_nt: TGTGCCAGCAGTCGAGAGAAAGGACGGGATAATGAAAAACTGTTTTTT; v_call: TRBV2; d_call: -; clone_size: -; cdr3_length: 16; j_call: TRBJ1-4
cdr3_aa: CAIQQGGAGYGYTF; cdr3_nt: TGTGCCATCCAACAAGGGGGCGCTGGGTATGGCTACACCTTC; v_call: TRBV28; d_call: TRBD1; clone_size: once; cdr3_length: 14; j_call: TRBJ1-2
cdr3_aa: CASSPLEGGYTF; cdr3_nt: TGTGCCAGCTCACCCCTTGAGGGTGGCTACACCTTC; v_call: TRBV18; d_call: -; clone_size: -; cdr3_length: 12; j_call: TRBJ1-2
cdr3_aa: CASSLASFQPQHF; cdr3_nt: TGTGCCAGCAGCTTAGCATCCTTTCAGCCCCAGCATTTT; v_call: TRBV7-2; d_call: -; clone_size: -; cdr3_length: 13; j_call: TRBJ1-5
cdr3_aa: CASSEARGDYGYTF; cdr3_nt: TGCGCCAGCAGCGAGGCCAGGGGCGACTATGGCTACACCTTC; v_call: TRBV5-1; d_call: -; clone_size: -; cdr3_length: 14; j_call: TRBJ1-2
cdr3_aa: CASSLEVHGGLKEGYGYTF; cdr3_nt: TGTGCCAGCAGCTTAGAAGTGCACGGGGGGTTGAAGGAAGGGTATGGCTACACCTTC; v_call: TRBV7-9; d_call: -; clone_size: -; cdr3_length: 19; j_call: TRBJ1-2
cdr3_aa: CASQGEDEQFF; cdr3_nt: TGTGCCAGTCAGGGGGAGGATGAGCAGTTCTTC; v_call: TRBV2; d_call: -; clone_size: once; cdr3_length: 11; j_call: TRBJ2-1
cdr3_aa: CASSTRTGELFF; cdr3_nt: TGTGCCAGTAGTACTCGGACCGGGGAGCTGTTTTTT; v_call: TRBV19; d_call: -; clone_size: -; cdr3_length: 12; j_call: TRBJ2-2
cdr3_aa: CASSIPGEGQPQHF; cdr3_nt: TGTGCCAGTAGTATCCCCGGGGAGGGGCAGCCCCAGCATTTT; v_call: TRBV19; d_call: -; clone_size: few; cdr3_length: 14; j_call: TRBJ1-5
cdr3_aa: CASTTRGVDEQYF; cdr3_nt: TGTGCCAGCACGACTCGCGGGGTCGACGAGCAGTACTTC; v_call: TRBV27; d_call: -; clone_size: once; cdr3_length: 13; j_call: TRBJ2-7
cdr3_aa: CASSFRRVDTEAFF; cdr3_nt: TGTGCCAGCAGCTTTCGCAGGGTGGACACTGAAGCTTTCTTT; v_call: TRBV7-2; d_call: -; clone_size: -; cdr3_length: 14; j_call: TRBJ1-1
cdr3_aa: CSASTGSSYEQYF; cdr3_nt: TGCAGTGCTAGTACCGGGAGCTCCTACGAGCAGTACTTC; v_call: TRBV20-1; d_call: -; clone_size: once; cdr3_length: 13; j_call: TRBJ2-7
cdr3_aa: CASSSQGQGRNTEAFF; cdr3_nt: TGTGCCAGCAGCTCCCAAGGACAGGGGCGGAACACTGAAGCTTTCTTT; v_call: TRBV7-2; d_call: TRBD1; clone_size: -; cdr3_length: 16; j_call: TRBJ1-1
cdr3_aa: CASNLRSNQPQHF; cdr3_nt: TGTGCCAGTAATCTTCGTAGCAATCAGCCCCAGCATTTT; v_call: TRBV19; d_call: -; clone_size: -; cdr3_length: 13; j_call: TRBJ1-5
cdr3_aa: CATSAWGADTQYF; cdr3_nt: TGTGCCACCAGCGCCTGGGGGGCAGATACGCAGTATTTT; v_call: TRBV24-1; d_call: -; clone_size: few; cdr3_length: 13; j_call: TRBJ2-3
cdr3_aa: CASSLRLAGGPREELFF; cdr3_nt: TGTGCCAGCAGCCTTCGACTAGCGGGGGGCCCTCGGGAGGAGCTGTTTTTT; v_call: TRBV9; d_call: TRBD2; clone_size: -; cdr3_length: 17; j_call: TRBJ2-2
cdr3_aa: CASSKPTGPNNQPQHF; cdr3_nt: TGTGCCAGCAGCAAACCGACAGGGCCGAATAATCAGCCCCAGCATTTT; v_call: TRBV21-1; d_call: -; clone_size: -; cdr3_length: 16; j_call: TRBJ1-5
cdr3_aa: CATQGDRQSYEQYF; cdr3_nt: TGTGCCACCCAGGGGGACAGACAGTCCTACGAGCAGTACTTC; v_call: TRBV10-3; d_call: TRBD1; clone_size: -; cdr3_length: 14; j_call: TRBJ2-7
cdr3_aa: CATSRAGGAGSPLHF; cdr3_nt: TGTGCCACCAGCAGAGCAGGGGGCGCAGGTTCACCCCTCCACTTT; v_call: TRBV15; d_call: TRBD1; clone_size: -; cdr3_length: 15; j_call: TRBJ1-6
cdr3_aa: CASSDQGIHEQYF; cdr3_nt: TGTGCCAGCAGTGATCAGGGGATCCACGAGCAGTACTTC; v_call: TRBV6-1; d_call: -; clone_size: few; cdr3_length: 13; j_call: TRBJ2-7
cdr3_aa: CASSSDRNTGELFF; cdr3_nt: TGTGCCAGCAGCTCGGACAGGAACACCGGGGAGCTGTTTTTT; v_call: TRBV7-8; d_call: -; clone_size: many; cdr3_length: 14; j_call: TRBJ2-2
cdr3_aa: CASSLGPRGYNEQFF; cdr3_nt: TGTGCCAGCAGCTTAGGTCCCCGGGGCTACAATGAGCAGTTCTTC; v_call: TRBV11-1; d_call: -; clone_size: -; cdr3_length: 15; j_call: TRBJ2-1
cdr3_aa: CASSLGGEAGGTQYF; cdr3_nt: TGTGCCAGCAGCTTAGGAGGTGAAGCGGGAGGTACGCAGTATTTT; v_call: TRBV7-9; d_call: TRBD2; clone_size: -; cdr3_length: 15; j_call: TRBJ2-3
cdr3_aa: CASSVLAGVTDEQYF; cdr3_nt: TGTGCCAGCAGCGTTCTAGCGGGAGTGACGGACGAGCAGTACTTC; v_call: TRBV9; d_call: TRBD2; clone_size: -; cdr3_length: 15; j_call: TRBJ2-7
cdr3_aa: CASSGASERNSPLHF; cdr3_nt: TGTGCCAGCAGCGGCGCCTCGGAGAGGAATTCACCCCTCCACTTT; v_call: TRBV2; d_call: -; clone_size: few; cdr3_length: 15; j_call: TRBJ1-6
cdr3_aa: CASSLWGQGAAKNIQYF; cdr3_nt: TGTGCCAGCAGTTTATGGGGGCAGGGGGCGGCCAAAAACATTCAGTACTTC; v_call: TRBV27; d_call: TRBD1; clone_size: -; cdr3_length: 17; j_call: TRBJ2-4
cdr3_aa: CASSVPGQMNTEAFF; cdr3_nt: TGTGCCAGCAGCGTCCCGGGACAGATGAACACTGAAGCTTTCTTT; v_call: TRBV7-9; d_call: TRBD1; clone_size: -; cdr3_length: 15; j_call: TRBJ1-1
cdr3_aa: CASTVAGGPNYEQYF; cdr3_nt: TGTGCCAGCACGGTAGCGGGAGGGCCAAATTACGAGCAGTACTTC; v_call: TRBV11-3; d_call: TRBD2; clone_size: -; cdr3_length: 15; j_call: TRBJ2-7
cdr3_aa: CASSLQGSYGYTF; cdr3_nt: TGCGCCAGCAGCTTACAGGGTTCCTATGGCTACACCTTC; v_call: TRBV5-1; d_call: -; clone_size: few; cdr3_length: 13; j_call: TRBJ1-2
cdr3_aa: CASSRPTGYENIQYF; cdr3_nt: TGCGCCAGCAGCCGCCCAACGGGTTATGAAAACATTCAGTACTTC; v_call: TRBV5-1; d_call: -; clone_size: -; cdr3_length: 15; j_call: TRBJ2-4
cdr3_aa: CASSQETESSYNSPLHF; cdr3_nt: TGTGCCAGCAGCCAAGAGACGGAGAGCTCCTATAATTCACCCCTCCACTTT; v_call: TRBV4-2; d_call: -; clone_size: -; cdr3_length: 17; j_call: TRBJ1-6
cdr3_aa: CASSGGGGRYEQYF; cdr3_nt: TGTGCCAGCAGCGGTGGCGGGGGGCGCTACGAGCAGTACTTC; v_call: TRBV9; d_call: TRBD2; clone_size: -; cdr3_length: 14; j_call: TRBJ2-7
cdr3_aa: CASSLGRGGSETQYF; cdr3_nt: TGTGCCAGCAGCTTGGGGCGGGGGGGGTCGGAGACCCAGTACTTC; v_call: TRBV7-9; d_call: TRBD2; clone_size: -; cdr3_length: 15; j_call: TRBJ2-5
cdr3_aa: CASSSRVAPDTQYF; cdr3_nt: TGTGCCAGCAGCTCCAGGGTGGCCCCAGATACGCAGTATTTT; v_call: TRBV7-2; d_call: -; clone_size: -; cdr3_length: 14; j_call: TRBJ2-3
cdr3_aa: CASSQSEAANTGELFF; cdr3_nt: TGCGCCAGCAGCCAAAGCGAGGCCGCGAACACCGGGGAGCTGTTTTTT; v_call: TRBV4-1; d_call: -; clone_size: -; cdr3_length: 16; j_call: TRBJ2-2
cdr3_aa: CASSQAGTVETQYF; cdr3_nt: TGTGCCAGCAGCCAGGCTGGTACCGTAGAGACCCAGTACTTC; v_call: TRBV14; d_call: -; clone_size: few; cdr3_length: 14; j_call: TRBJ2-5